This TCR beta chain was captured in a study of blood T cell repertoires in COVID-19. Overall study: Sites in the United States, Italy and Spain provided acute and convalescent COVID-19 samples. From T cells, B-cell-depleted T cells, or PBMCs came the material, which was cDNA or gDNA.

This CDR3 is 13 amino acids long. The V end was cut by 0 bases, the J end by 11 bases, with 8 bases between. Looked up from germline, CDR1 is LGHDT and CDR2 is YNNKEL (reference sequence). Authors' methods: Nucleated cell number was recorded as an estimate derived from reference gene primer amplification. Generated by immunoSEQ multiplex PCR, the TCRdb table keeps only in-frame clones and is missing some. V, J and clone size reflect that table, while D and trimming were determined from the DNA. This sample has 40,000 to 50,000 clones, with 80% to 90% found just once. This chain joins TRBV3-1 (or the pseudogene TRBV3-2) and TRBJ1-6; no clear D gene. Sequenced sample: peripheral blood. This clonotype was sampled from a human donor in a cohort sampled during active COVID-19. The CDR3 nucleotides read TGTGCCAGCAGCCAAGAGAGTAGAGCACCCCTCCACTTT. Translated: CASSQESRAPLHF.